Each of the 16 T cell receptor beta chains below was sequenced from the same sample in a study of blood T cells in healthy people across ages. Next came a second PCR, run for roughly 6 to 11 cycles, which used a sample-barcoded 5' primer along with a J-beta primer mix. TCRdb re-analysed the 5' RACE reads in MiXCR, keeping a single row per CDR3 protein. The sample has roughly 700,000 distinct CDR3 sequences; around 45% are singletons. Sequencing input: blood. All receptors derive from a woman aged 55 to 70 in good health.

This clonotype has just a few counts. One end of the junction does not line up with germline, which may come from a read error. This CDR3 reads CASSVVLSDAQYF. Written as DNA, the CDR3 is TGTGCCAGCAGCGTAGTATTGTCAGATGCGCAGTATTTT. This chain links TRBV9 with TRBJ2-3; no clear D gene. The CDR3 contains 13 residues. Germline values: CDR1 SGDLS, CDR2 YYNGEE.

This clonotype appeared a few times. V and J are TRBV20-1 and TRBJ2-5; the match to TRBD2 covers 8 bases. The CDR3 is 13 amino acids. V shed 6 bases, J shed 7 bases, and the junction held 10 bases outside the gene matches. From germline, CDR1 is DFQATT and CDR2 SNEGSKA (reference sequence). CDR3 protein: CSAITSGPGTQYF. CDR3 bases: TGCAGTGCCATAACTAGCGGCCCAGGGACCCAGTACTTC.

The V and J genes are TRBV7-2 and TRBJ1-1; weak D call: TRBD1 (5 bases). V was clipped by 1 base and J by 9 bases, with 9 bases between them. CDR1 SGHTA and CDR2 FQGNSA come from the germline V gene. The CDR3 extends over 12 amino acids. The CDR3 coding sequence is TGTGCCAGCAGCTTAGATCTGGGACAAGCTTTCTTT. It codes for CASSLDLGQAFF.

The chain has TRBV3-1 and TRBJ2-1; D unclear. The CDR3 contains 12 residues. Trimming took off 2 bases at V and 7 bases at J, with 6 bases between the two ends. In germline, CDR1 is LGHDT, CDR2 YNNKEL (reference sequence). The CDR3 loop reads CASSQWANEQFF. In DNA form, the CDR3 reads TGTGCCAGCAGCCAATGGGCTAATGAGCAGTTCTTC.

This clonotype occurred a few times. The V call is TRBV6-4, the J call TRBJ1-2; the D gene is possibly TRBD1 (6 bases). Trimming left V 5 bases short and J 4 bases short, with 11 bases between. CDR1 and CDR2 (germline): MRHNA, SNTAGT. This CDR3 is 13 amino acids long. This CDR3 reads CASSTDSGYGYTF. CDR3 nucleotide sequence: TGTGCCAGCAGTACGGACAGCGGCTATGGCTACACCTTC.

The CDR3 nucleotides read TGTGCCAGCAGCTTAGCGCCGGGTAGCGGGAGACGTGGAGATACGCAGTATTTT. Protein product: CASSLAPGSGRRGDTQYF. V gene TRBV7-2 combines with J gene TRBJ2-3; the match to TRBD2 covers 9 bases. The CDR3 has 18 amino acids. V shed 0 bases, J shed 5 bases, and the junction held 12 bases outside the gene matches. Germline V gene sequence: CDR1 SGHTA, CDR2 FQGNSA. Full variable domain (missing parts from reference TRBV7-2 and TRBJ2-3): GAGVSQSPSNKVTEKGKDVELRCDPISGHTALYWYRQSLGQGLEFLIYFQGNSAPDKSGLPSDRFSAERTGGSVSTLTIQRTQQEDSAVYLCASSLAPGSGRRGDTQYFGPGTRLTVL.

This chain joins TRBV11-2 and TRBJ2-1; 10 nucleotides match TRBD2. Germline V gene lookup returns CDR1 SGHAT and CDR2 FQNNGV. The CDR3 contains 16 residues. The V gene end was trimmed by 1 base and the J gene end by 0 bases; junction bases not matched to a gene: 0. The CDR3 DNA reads TGTGCCAGCAGCTTAGCTAGCGGGGGCTCCTACAATGAGCAGTTCTTC. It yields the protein CASSLASGGSYNEQFF.

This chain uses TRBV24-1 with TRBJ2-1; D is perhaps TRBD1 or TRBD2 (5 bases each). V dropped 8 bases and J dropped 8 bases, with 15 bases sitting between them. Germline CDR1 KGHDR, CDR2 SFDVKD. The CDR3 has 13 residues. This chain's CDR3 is CATKAAGRDEQFF. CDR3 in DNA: TGTGCCACCAAAGCGGCAGGGCGGGATGAGCAGTTCTTC.

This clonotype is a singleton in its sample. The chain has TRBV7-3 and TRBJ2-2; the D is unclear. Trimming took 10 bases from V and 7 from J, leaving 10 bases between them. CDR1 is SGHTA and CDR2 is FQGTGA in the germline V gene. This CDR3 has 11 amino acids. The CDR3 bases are TGTGCCACCGTAGGGAACGGGGAGCTGTTTTTT. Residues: CATVGNGELFF.

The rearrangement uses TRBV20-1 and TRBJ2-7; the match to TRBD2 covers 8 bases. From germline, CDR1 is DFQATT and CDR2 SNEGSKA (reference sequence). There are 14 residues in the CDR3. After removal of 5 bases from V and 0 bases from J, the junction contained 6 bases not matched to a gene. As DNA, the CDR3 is TGCAGTGCTCCCCGTGGGACTAGCTCCTACGAGCAGTACTTC. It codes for CSAPRGTSSYEQYF.

CDR3 sequence: CASRISSGSHNEQFF. The DNA for the CDR3 is TGTGCCAGCCGGATCTCTAGCGGGAGTCACAATGAGCAGTTCTTC. This chain joins TRBV12-3 or TRBV12-4 and TRBJ2-1; TRBD2 aligns across 10 bases. CDR3 size: 15 residues. V lost 8 bases, J lost 5 bases, and 9 bases stayed unmatched.

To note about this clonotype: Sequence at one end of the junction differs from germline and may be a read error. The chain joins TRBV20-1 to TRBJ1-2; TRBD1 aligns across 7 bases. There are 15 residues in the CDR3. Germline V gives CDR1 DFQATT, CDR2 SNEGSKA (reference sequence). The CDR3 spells CSASGLPGTAYSYTF. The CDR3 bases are TGCAGTGCTAGTGGCCTCCCCGGGACAGCCTATAGCTACACCTTC.

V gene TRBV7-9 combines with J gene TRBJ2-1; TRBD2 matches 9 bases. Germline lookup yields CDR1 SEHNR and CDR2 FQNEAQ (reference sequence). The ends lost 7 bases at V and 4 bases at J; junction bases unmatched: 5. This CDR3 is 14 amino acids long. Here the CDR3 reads CASTYGLAYNEQFF. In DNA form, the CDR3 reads TGTGCCAGCACTTATGGACTAGCGTACAATGAGCAGTTCTTC.

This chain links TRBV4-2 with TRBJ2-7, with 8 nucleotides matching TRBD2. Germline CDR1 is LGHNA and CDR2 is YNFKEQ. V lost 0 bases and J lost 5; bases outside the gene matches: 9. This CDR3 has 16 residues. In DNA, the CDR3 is TGTGCCAGCAGCCAAGAGGGTAGCGGGGAGGGAGACGAGCAGTACTTC. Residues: CASSQEGSGEGDEQYF.

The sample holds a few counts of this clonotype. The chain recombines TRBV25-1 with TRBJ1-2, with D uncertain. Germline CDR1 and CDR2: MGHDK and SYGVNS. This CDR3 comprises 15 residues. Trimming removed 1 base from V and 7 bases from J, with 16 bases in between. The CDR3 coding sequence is TGTGCCAGCAGTGAATTAGGAGAGGCCACCACTGGCTACACCTTC. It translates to CASSELGEATTGYTF.

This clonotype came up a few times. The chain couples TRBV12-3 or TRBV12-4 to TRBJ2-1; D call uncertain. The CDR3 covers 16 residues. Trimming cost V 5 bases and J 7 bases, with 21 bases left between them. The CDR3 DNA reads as TGTGCCAGCAGTCCCTCCTCGGGTCCGAGGTGGAATGAGCAGTTCTTC. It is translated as CASSPSSGPRWNEQFF.